This T cell receptor (beta chain) was obtained from a study of T cells in Graves' hyperthyroidism and ophthalmopathy. CDR3 length: 14 residues. Germline V gives CDR1 KGHSH, CDR2 LQKENI. Uncontrolled infection, other autoimmune disease, pregnancy or lactation excluded patients. With respect to this clonotype: A much larger clone differs from this one at a single base, so this may be a read error.

There were TCR beta CDR3 regions amplified from RNA transcripts. Initially, a first-round RT-PCR of the TCR CDR3 employed the HTBI primer set. MiXCR, applied by TCRdb to the multiplex PCR reads, yields one record per CDR3 protein. The sample yields roughly 380,000 distinct CDR3 sequences, approximately 15% seen once. The specimen sequenced was blood. The chain joins TRBV18 to TRBJ2-7; no clear D gene. The sequence was obtained from a woman aged 60 to 75 with Graves' hyperthyroidism. CDR3 bases: TGTGGCAACTCACCAAGGACGGCCTCCTACGAGCAGTACTTC. This translates into CGNSPRTASYEQYF.